One sample yielded the 25 T cell receptor beta chains listed below, sequenced in a study of blood T cell repertoires in COVID-19. Here immunoSEQ multiplex PCR was the method, and the copy in TCRdb shows in-frame clones only, minus some. Here the sample spans fewer than 150,000 clones, about 87% being singletons. Input material: peripheral blood. These receptors came from a woman between 40 and 55 years old with acute or convalescent COVID-19.

This sequence joins TRBV4-1 and TRBJ2-7; 7 bases line up with TRBD2. The germline CDR1 and CDR2 sequences are MGHRA and YSYEKL. There are 16 residues in the CDR3. V lost 0 bases and J lost 2; bases outside the gene matches: 7. For the CDR3, the DNA is TGCGCCAGCAGCCAAGAACCCCCACTAGCGACCTACGAGCAGTACTTC. Its translation is CASSQEPPLATYEQYF.

This clone was recorded once. Here the CDR3 reads CASSQDRTSTDTQYF. CDR3 bases: TGTGCCAGCAGCCAAGATCGAACTAGCACAGATACGCAGTATTTT. The chain carries TRBV4-2 and TRBJ2-3; D is undetermined. Germline values: CDR1 LGHNA, CDR2 YNFKEQ. V was clipped by 0 bases and J by 0 bases, with 7 bases between them. The CDR3 has 15 residues.

This clone was seen once. The CDR3 reads CASRSGLRTGELFF. In DNA form, the CDR3 reads TGTGCCAGCAGGTCGGGACTTCGCACCGGGGAGCTGTTTTTT. This chain uses TRBV6-5 with TRBJ2-2; a possible D gene is TRBD2 (6 bases). The germline V gene has CDR1 MNHEY and CDR2 SVGAGI. Trimming stripped 6 bases from V and 4 bases from J, with 12 bases between. This CDR3 region has 14 residues.

The chain has TRBV7-9 and TRBJ1-3; D is unclear. The CDR3 totals 16 residues. Germline-derived CDR1 and CDR2 are SEHNR and FQNEAQ (reference sequence). Between the trimmed V and J ends, which lost 1 base and 0 bases, there was a span of 10 bases. CDR3 loop: CASSLERRNSGNTIYF. The CDR3 nucleotides read TGTGCCAGCAGCTTAGAGCGCAGAAACTCTGGAAACACCATATATTTT.

The chain carries TRBV9 and TRBJ2-3; 9 bases agree with TRBD1. CDR1 and CDR2 from the germline V gene are SGDLS and YYNGEE. The CDR3 extends over 14 amino acids. After removal of 4 bases from V and 2 bases from J, the junction contained 2 bases not matched to a gene. CDR3 loop: CASSWTGDTDTQYF. CDR3 in DNA: TGTGCCAGCAGCTGGACAGGGGACACAGATACGCAGTATTTT.

The J gene is TRBJ2-5, the V gene TRBV6-2 or TRBV6-3, with a possible D match to TRBD2 (6 bases). Looked up from germline, CDR1 is MNHEY and CDR2 is SVGEGT. Trimming removed 2 bases from V and 4 bases from J, with 11 bases in between. This CDR3 contains 14 residues. The CDR3 reads CASSYLGGGETQYF. The CDR3 region has the DNA TGTGCCAGCAGTTACCTGGGGGGAGGAGAGACCCAGTACTTC.

This clone turned up a few times. The genes are TRBV5-6 and TRBJ1-1, with D maybe TRBD1 (5 bases). The V gene's germline CDR1 is SGHDT and CDR2 YYEEEE. This CDR3 contains 14 residues. V lost 4 bases and J lost 1, with 11 bases in between. The CDR3 DNA follows: TGTGCCAGCAGCCCGTGGAGGGGGAACACTGAAGCTTTCTTT. It translates to CASSPWRGNTEAFF. Based on the CDR3 plus reference TRBV5-6 and TRBJ1-1, the full variable domain is DAGVTQSPTHLIKTRGQQVTLRCSPKSGHDTVSWYQQALGQGPQFIFQYYEEEERQRGNFPDRFSGHQFPNYSSELNVNALLLGDSALYLCASSPWRGNTEAFFGQGTRLTVV.

V and J are TRBV21-1 and TRBJ2-7; the table's TRBD1 call for D was not verified on the DNA. TRBV21-1 counts as a pseudogene. The CDR3 is 15 residues long. This CDR3 is CAIPTGELLSYEQYF. The CDR3 region has the DNA TGTGCCATTCCGACAGGGGAGCTTCTGTCCTACGAGCAGTACTTC.

This clone occurred once. The V gene is TRBV2, the J gene TRBJ1-1; TRBD1 might be the D (6 bases). V was pared by 7 bases and J by 0 bases, with 18 bases between. The CDR3 is made up of 16 amino acids. Germline V gene lookup returns CDR1 SNHLY and CDR2 FYNNEI. In DNA form, the CDR3 reads TGTGCCAGCATCGACGGCCAGGGGATAATGAACACTGAAGCTTTCTTT. Its protein product is CASIDGQGIMNTEAFF.

The genes are TRBV6-1 and TRBJ2-1; TRBD2 aligns across 8 bases. The trim removed 0 bases at V and 7 bases at J, leaving 11 bases unmatched. Germline lookup yields CDR1 MNHNS and CDR2 SASEGT. The CDR3 runs to 17 residues. CDR3 coding DNA: TGTGCCAGCAGTGAAGCGCATGGTAGCGGGGTTCGAAATGAGCAGTTCTTC. Its translation: CASSEAHGSGVRNEQFF.

The chain combines TRBV4-1 with TRBJ2-2; 9 bases align to TRBD2. Germline CDR1 is MGHRA and CDR2 is YSYEKL. This CDR3 has 16 residues. After removal of 5 bases from V and 4 bases from J, the junction contained 8 bases not matched to a gene. CDR3 nucleotide sequence: TGCGCCAGCAGCGCGCGGGAGGGGGACAGCACCGGGGAGCTGTTTTTT. Encoded protein: CASSAREGDSTGELFF.

J is TRBJ1-3 and V is TRBV6-5; D not certain. Germline CDR1 is MNHEY and CDR2 is SVGAGI. Trimming pared 4 bases from V and 0 bases from J, leaving 13 bases between. The length of the CDR3 is 16 residues. The CDR3 DNA is TGTGCCAGCAGTTCCATGACTGCGAGCTCTGGAAACACCATATATTTT. Protein sequence: CASSSMTASSGNTIYF.

V is TRBV5-4 and J is TRBJ2-3; 14 positions match TRBD2. This CDR3 spans 18 amino acids. CDR1 is SGHNT and CDR2 is YYREEE in the germline V gene (reference sequence). The junction had 4 bases not matched to a gene; V was cut back by 0 bases and J by 1 base. DNA of the CDR3: TGTGCCAGCAGCTTGGTAGGACTAGCGGGAGGCGGCACAGATACGCAGTATTTT. Its protein product is CASSLVGLAGGGTDTQYF.

The chain has TRBV27 and TRBJ2-7, with 13 bases aligning to TRBD2. Per the germline V gene, CDR1 is MNHEY and CDR2 is SMNVEV (reference sequence). The CDR3 contains 14 residues. V lost 3 bases to trimming and J lost 6 bases; unmatched junction nucleotides: 2. CDR3 DNA sequence: TGTGCCAGCAGTTTCACTAGCGGGGGGGTCGAGCAGTACTTC. Protein product: CASSFTSGGVEQYF.

The chain links TRBV30 to TRBJ2-2; 13 positions match TRBD2. CDR3 length: 16 amino acids. The V gene's germline CDR1 is GTSNPN and CDR2 SVGIG (reference sequence). J lost 2 bases, V lost 2 bases, and 2 bases had no gene match. The CDR3 DNA is TGTGCCTGGAGTCGACTAGCGGGAGGAAACACCGGGGAGCTGTTTTTT. Encoded protein: CAWSRLAGGNTGELFF.

The chain employs TRBV5-1 and TRBJ2-3; 7 bases match TRBD1. Germline CDR1 SGHRS, CDR2 YFSETQ. V lost 3 bases to trimming and J lost 0 bases; unmatched junction nucleotides: 7. This CDR3 region has 16 residues. In DNA, the CDR3 is TGCGCCAGCAGCTCCAAACAGGGGCGGAGCACAGATACGCAGTATTTT. This gives the protein CASSSKQGRSTDTQYF.

This chain uses TRBV30 with TRBJ2-3; 7 nucleotides line up with TRBD2. Looked up from germline, CDR1 is GTSNPN and CDR2 is SVGIG (reference sequence). The CDR3 sequence is 13 residues long. V shed 3 bases, J shed 5 bases, and the junction held 5 bases outside the gene matches. CDR3 region: CAWSRREGDTQYF. CDR3 DNA: TGTGCCTGGAGCAGGAGGGAGGGAGATACGCAGTATTTT.

This clone has a single count. The rearrangement uses TRBV5-4 and TRBJ1-1, with D maybe TRBD1 (6 bases). The CDR3 length is 16 residues. V lost 4 bases and J lost 6, with 22 bases in between. Germline V gene sequence: CDR1 SGHNT, CDR2 YYREEE (reference sequence). CDR3 region: CASSRDGNRVVSEAFF. DNA of the CDR3: TGTGCCAGCAGCCGGGATGGGAACAGGGTGGTATCTGAAGCTTTCTTT.

The chain is built from TRBV28 and TRBJ2-6; the match to TRBD1 covers 7 bases. Germline V gene sequence: CDR1 MDHEN, CDR2 SYDVKM. The ends lost 3 bases at V and 1 base at J; junction bases unmatched: 3. The CDR3 totals 16 residues. The CDR3 nucleotides are TGTGCCAGCAGTTTCTTGACAGGGTCTGGGGCCAACGTCCTGACTTTC. Its translation is CASSFLTGSGANVLTF.

V gene TRBV12-5 combines with J gene TRBJ2-1; D not resolved. This CDR3 is built from 9 residues. Trimming shortened V by 2 bases and J by 13 bases, and 3 bases separated the two germline ends. Germline V gene data show CDR1 as LGHNT and CDR2 as FRNRAP. The CDR3 region is CASGLPQFF. The CDR3 nucleotides are TGTGCTAGTGGTTTGCCACAGTTCTTC. Supplemented by reference TRBV12-5 and TRBJ2-1, the full variable domain reads DARVTQTPRHKVTEMGQEVTMRCQPILGHNTVFWYRQTMMQGLELLAYFRNRAPLDDSGMPKDRFSAEMPDATLATLKIQPSEPRDSAVYFCASGLPQFFGPGTRLTVL.

This sequence joins TRBV11-2 and TRBJ1-1; 9 nucleotides match TRBD1. V lost 5 bases and J lost 0; bases outside the gene matches: 10. Germline V CDR1 and CDR2: SGHAT, FQNNGV. There are 17 residues in the CDR3. Here the CDR3 DNA reads TGTGCCAGCAGCCGTTCCGGGACAGGGACCCTGAACACTGAAGCTTTCTTT. It specifies CASSRSGTGTLNTEAFF.

The chain carries TRBV19 and TRBJ1-3, with 7 bases that match TRBD1. The CDR3 length is 16 residues. J lost 0 bases, V lost 7 bases, and 9 bases had no gene match. CDR1 LNHDA and CDR2 SQIVND come from the germline V gene (reference sequence). The CDR3 region has the DNA TGTGCCAGTACCCAATTTTGGACAGGCTCTGGAAACACCATATATTTT. It codes for CASTQFWTGSGNTIYF.

The J gene is TRBJ1-1, the V gene TRBV14, with no clear D. V was cut by 4 bases and J by 4 bases, with 10 bases left in between. The CDR3 extends over 13 amino acids. Germline CDR1 is SGHDN and CDR2 is FVKESK. CDR3 region: CASSPLPGTEAFF. CDR3 nucleotide sequence: TGTGCCAGCAGCCCCTTGCCAGGCACTGAAGCTTTCTTT.

This chain joins TRBV5-5 and TRBJ1-1; the D is unclear. The CDR3 contains 13 residues. Germline CDR1 SGHKS, CDR2 YYEKEE (reference sequence). Trimming took off 2 bases at V and 1 base at J, with 6 bases between the two ends. The CDR3 bases are TGTGCCAGCAGCTTCTTACAGAACACTGAAGCTTTCTTT. Translation: CASSFLQNTEAFF.

This clone was seen a single time. This rearrangement joins TRBV5-1 to TRBJ1-5; no definite D call. Trimming cost V 0 bases and J 6 bases, with 13 bases left between them. CDR1 and CDR2 (germline): SGHRS, YFSETQ. This CDR3 spans 15 amino acids. CDR3 sequence reads: CASSLAGSNSQPQHF. The DNA of the CDR3 is TGCGCCAGCAGCTTGGCCGGGTCTAATAGTCAGCCCCAGCATTTT. The variable domain in full, completed from reference TRBV5-1 and TRBJ1-5, reads KAGVTQTPRYLIKTRGQQVTLSCSPISGHRSVSWYQQTPGQGLQFLFEYFSETQRNKGNFPGRFSGRQFSNSRSEMNVSTLELGDSALYLCASSLAGSNSQPQHFGDGTRLSIL.